This T cell receptor beta chain was sequenced during a study of CD8 T cells in Susac syndrome. Looked up from germline, CDR1 is SGHRS and CDR2 is YFSETQ. Trimming stripped 4 bases from V and 5 bases from J, with 18 bases between. This CDR3 comprises 15 residues. RNA amounts of roughly 0.45 to 1 ug underwent reverse transcription with random hexamers. TCRdb reprocessed the immunoSEQ multiplex PCR reads via MiXCR and lists one record per CDR3 protein. The sample holds 240,000 or so distinct CDR3 sequences; around 96% are singletons and the top ten take around 0.093%. The sequence derives from a human donor with Susac syndrome. The chain recombines TRBV5-1 with TRBJ2-5; D is perhaps TRBD1 (6 bases). Material for sequencing was CD4+ T cells from PBMCs. CDR3 loop: CASSALSSGVETQYF. Written as DNA, the CDR3 is TGCGCCAGCAGCGCGCTTTCGTCAGGGGTCGAGACCCAGTACTTC.